This TCR beta chain was documented in a study of sequential checkpoint blockade in melanoma. Overall study: TCRbeta immunosequencing was performed on DNA from roughly 99 pretreatment melanoma tumor samples. Matched biopsies came pretreatment and at week 13 for 20 to 25 patients. Findings and limits, study-wide: Patients with week-13 increases in T-cell fraction and clonality benefited about 30 times more often. Response in arm A was associated with pretreatment TIL clonality.

This CDR3 contains 15 residues. The V end lost 3 bases, the J end lost 2 bases, and 13 bases lay between the germline ends. Looked up from germline, CDR1 is SGHDN and CDR2 is FVKESK. The sample's treatment: randomized to nivolumab then ipilimumab (arm A) or the reverse (arm B). About this clone: What it binds is not known.

TCRdb keeps only in-frame clones here, not all; method: immunoSEQ multiplex PCR. The sample consists of fewer than 6,500 clones, roughly 21% of them appearing once. The V call is TRBV14, the J call TRBJ2-5; unclear D gene. This receptor was taken from a human donor with melanoma. Sequenced material: tumor tissue (inferred from file names), taken from a patient given nivolumab and ipilimumab in sequence. The CDR3 bases are TGTGCCAGCAGCCATCTGGAAGGGCCTCAAGAGACCCAGTACTTC. Translating it yields CASSHLEGPQETQYF.